This TCR beta chain is from a study of OX40 agonist ivuxolimab in advanced cancers. Turning to the study itself: An agonistic anti-OX40 (CD134) antibody, ivuxolimab, was used to treat the patients. Prior therapy, whether anti-PD-1, anti-PD-L1 or anti-CTLA-4, was allowed, and 30% to 40% had some.

Unmatched junction bases numbered 3, after V lost 6 bases and J lost 0 bases. This CDR3 contains 15 residues. Looked up from germline, CDR1 is SGHRS and CDR2 is YFSETQ. Points on this clone: Antigen: not known.

Study-wide results and limits: Expanded peripheral T cell antigen specificity was not determined. Partial responders at 0.1-3.0 mg/kg showed near-lowest clonal expansion.

Repertoires were generated with immunoSEQ multiplex PCR, while TCRdb's copy carries only in-frame clones and drops some. The data hold over 65,000 clones, with 90% observed a single time. This TCR was sampled from an adult with an advanced solid tumor such as melanoma, head and neck, liver or kidney cancer. Source: CD4+ or CD8+ T cells sorted from blood, taken in a trial of the OX40 agonist ivuxolimab. The rearrangement links TRBV5-1 to TRBJ2-2; the match to TRBD2 covers 9 bases. The CDR3 loop is CASKAGGTNTGELFF. The CDR3 nucleotides read TGCGCCAGCAAGGCGGGAGGGACGAACACCGGGGAGCTGTTTTTT.